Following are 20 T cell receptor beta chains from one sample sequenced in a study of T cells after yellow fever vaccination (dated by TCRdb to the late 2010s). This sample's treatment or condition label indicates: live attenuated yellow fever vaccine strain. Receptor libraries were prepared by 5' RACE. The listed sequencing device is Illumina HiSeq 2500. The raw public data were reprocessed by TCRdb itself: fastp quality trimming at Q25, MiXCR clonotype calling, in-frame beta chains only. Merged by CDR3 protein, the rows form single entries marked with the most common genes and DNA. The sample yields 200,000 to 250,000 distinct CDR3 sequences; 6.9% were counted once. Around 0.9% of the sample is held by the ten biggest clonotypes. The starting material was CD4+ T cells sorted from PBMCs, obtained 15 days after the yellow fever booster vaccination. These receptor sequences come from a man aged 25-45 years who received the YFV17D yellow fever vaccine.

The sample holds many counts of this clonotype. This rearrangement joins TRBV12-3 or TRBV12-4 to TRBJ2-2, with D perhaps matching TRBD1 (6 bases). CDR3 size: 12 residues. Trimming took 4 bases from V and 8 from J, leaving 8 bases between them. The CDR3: CASSYRAGELFF. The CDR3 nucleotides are TGTGCCAGCAGTTACAGGGCTGGGGAGCTGTTTTTT.

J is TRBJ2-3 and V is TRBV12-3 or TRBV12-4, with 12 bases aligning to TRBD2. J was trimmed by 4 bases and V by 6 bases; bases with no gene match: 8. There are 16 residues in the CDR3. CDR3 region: CASRLTSGRLSDTQYF. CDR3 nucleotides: TGTGCCAGCAGGCTGACTAGCGGGAGACTCTCAGATACGCAGTATTTT.

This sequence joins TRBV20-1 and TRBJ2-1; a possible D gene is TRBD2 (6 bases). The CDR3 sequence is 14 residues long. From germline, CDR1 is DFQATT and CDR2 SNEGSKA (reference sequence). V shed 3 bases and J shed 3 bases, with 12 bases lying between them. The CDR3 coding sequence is TGCAGTGCTAGTCACCTTAGCGGCTACAATGAGCAGTTCTTC. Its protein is CSASHLSGYNEQFF.

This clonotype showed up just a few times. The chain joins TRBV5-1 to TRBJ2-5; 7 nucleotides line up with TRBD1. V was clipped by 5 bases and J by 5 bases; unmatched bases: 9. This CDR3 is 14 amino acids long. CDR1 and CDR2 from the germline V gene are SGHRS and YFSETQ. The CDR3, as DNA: TGCGCCAGCAGAAGGGACAGTATCTTTGAGACCCAGTACTTC. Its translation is CASRRDSIFETQYF.

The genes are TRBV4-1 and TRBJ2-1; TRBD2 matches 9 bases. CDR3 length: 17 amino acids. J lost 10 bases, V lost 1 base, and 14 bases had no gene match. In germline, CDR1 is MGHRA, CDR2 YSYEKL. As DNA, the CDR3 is TGCGCCAGCAGCCAAGCTGATATGGGGATAGCGGGAGCCGAGCAGTTCTTC. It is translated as CASSQADMGIAGAEQFF.

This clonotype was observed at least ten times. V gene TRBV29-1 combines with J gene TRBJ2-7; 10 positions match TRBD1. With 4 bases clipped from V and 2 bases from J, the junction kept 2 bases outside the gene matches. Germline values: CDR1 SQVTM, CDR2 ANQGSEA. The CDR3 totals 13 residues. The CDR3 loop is CSVAGTGAYEQYF. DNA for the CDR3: TGCAGCGTTGCTGGGACAGGGGCCTACGAGCAGTACTTC.

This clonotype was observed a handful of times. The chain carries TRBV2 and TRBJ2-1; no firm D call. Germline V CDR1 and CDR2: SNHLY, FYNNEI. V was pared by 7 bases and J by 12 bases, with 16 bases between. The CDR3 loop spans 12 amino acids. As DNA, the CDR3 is TGTGCCAGCACCGAGACGACCAGAGGGCAGTTCTTC. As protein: CASTETTRGQFF.

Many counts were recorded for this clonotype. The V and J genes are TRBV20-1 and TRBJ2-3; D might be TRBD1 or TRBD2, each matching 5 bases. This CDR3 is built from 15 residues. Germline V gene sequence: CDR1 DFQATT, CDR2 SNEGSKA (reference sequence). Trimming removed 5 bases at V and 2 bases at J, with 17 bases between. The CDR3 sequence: CSALTRAAVTDTQYF. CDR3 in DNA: TGCAGTGCTCTAACCAGGGCAGCGGTCACAGATACGCAGTATTTT.

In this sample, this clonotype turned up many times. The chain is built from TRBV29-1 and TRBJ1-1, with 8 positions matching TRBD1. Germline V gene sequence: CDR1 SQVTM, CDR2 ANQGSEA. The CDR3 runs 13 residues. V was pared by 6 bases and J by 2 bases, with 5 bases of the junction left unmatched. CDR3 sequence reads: CSVGQGKNTEAFF. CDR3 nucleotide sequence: TGCAGCGTCGGACAGGGTAAAAACACTGAAGCTTTCTTT. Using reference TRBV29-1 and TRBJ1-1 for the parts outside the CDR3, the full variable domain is SAVISQKPSRDICQRGTSLTIQCQVDSQVTMMFWYRQQPGQSLTLIATANQGSEATYESGFVIDKFPISRPNLTFSTLTVSNMSPEDSSIYLCSVGQGKNTEAFFGQGTRLTVV.

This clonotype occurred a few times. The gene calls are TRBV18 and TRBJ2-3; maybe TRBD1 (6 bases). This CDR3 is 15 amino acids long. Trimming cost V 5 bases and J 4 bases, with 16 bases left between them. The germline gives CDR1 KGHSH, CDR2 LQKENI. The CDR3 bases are TGTGCCAGCTCATTACTCCAGGGGCAGTCAGATACGCAGTATTTT. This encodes CASSLLQGQSDTQYF.

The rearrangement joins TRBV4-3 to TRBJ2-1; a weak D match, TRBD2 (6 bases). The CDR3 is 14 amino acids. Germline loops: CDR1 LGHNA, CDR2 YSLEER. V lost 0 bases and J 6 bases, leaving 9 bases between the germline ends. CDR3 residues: CASSQDPGGNEQFF. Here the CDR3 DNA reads TGCGCCAGCAGCCAAGACCCCGGGGGCAATGAGCAGTTCTTC.

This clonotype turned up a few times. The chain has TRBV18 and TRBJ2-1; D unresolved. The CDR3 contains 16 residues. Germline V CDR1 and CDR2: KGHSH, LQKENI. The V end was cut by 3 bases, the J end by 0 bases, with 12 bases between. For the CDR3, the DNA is TGTGCCAGCTCACCGTTCTCTGAAGGCTCCTACAATGAGCAGTTCTTC. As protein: CASSPFSEGSYNEQFF.

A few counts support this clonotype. The CDR3 coding sequence is TGTGCCAGCAGCCAAGTCCTGGGACAGGGGGCGCTCGAGCAGTTCTTC. Amino acid sequence: CASSQVLGQGALEQFF. The chain joins TRBV4-2 to TRBJ2-1; 12 bases line up with TRBD1. J lost 10 bases, V lost 1 base, and 8 bases had no gene match. CDR1 and CDR2 (germline): LGHNA, YNFKEQ. The CDR3 totals 16 residues.

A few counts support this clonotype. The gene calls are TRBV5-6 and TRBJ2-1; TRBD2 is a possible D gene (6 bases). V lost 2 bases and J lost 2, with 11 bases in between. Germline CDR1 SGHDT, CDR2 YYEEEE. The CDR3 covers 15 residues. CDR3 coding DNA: TGTGCCAGCAGCTTCCGGGAGTTGCCCTACAATGAGCAGTTCTTC. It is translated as CASSFRELPYNEQFF.

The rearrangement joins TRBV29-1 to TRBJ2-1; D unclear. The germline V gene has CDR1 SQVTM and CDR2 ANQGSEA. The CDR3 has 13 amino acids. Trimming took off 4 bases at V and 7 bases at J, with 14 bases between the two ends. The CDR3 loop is CSVGWLVRNEQFF. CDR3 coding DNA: TGCAGCGTTGGGTGGCTCGTAAGGAATGAGCAGTTCTTC.

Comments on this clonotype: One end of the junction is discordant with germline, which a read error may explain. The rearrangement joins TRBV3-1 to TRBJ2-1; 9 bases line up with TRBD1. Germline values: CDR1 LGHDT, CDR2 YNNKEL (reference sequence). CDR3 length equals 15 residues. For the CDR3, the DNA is TGTGCCTGCAGCCGGAGGACAGGGGAGGGTTATGAGCAGTTCTTC. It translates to CACSRRTGEGYEQFF.

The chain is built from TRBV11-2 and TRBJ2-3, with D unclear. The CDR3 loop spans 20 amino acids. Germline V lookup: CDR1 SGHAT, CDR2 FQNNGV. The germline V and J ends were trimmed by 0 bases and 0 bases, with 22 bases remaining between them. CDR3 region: CASSLEPYKSGRYSTDTQYF. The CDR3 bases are TGTGCCAGCAGCTTAGAACCATACAAGAGTGGCCGATATAGCACAGATACGCAGTATTTT.

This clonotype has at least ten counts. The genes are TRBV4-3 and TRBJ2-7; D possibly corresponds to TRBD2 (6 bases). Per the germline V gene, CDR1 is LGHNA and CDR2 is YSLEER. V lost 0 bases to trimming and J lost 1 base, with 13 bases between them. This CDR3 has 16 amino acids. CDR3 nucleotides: TGCGCCAGCAGCCAAGAGGGCGGGATATTATCCTACGAGCAGTACTTC. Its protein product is CASSQEGGILSYEQYF.

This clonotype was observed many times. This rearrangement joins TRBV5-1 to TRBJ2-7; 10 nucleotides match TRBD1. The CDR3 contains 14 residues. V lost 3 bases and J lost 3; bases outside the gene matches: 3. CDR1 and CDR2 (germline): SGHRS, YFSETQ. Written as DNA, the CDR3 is TGCGCCAGCAGCTGGACAGGGGGAGTCTACGAGCAGTACTTC. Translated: CASSWTGGVYEQYF.

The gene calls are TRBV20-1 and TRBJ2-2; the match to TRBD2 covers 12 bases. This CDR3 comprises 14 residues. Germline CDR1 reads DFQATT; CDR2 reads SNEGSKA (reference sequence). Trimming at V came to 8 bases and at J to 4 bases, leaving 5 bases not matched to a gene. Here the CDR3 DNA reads TGCAGTTTCGCTAGCGGGAGGGGCACCGGGGAGCTGTTTTTT. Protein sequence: CSFASGRGTGELFF.